These 20 T cell receptor beta chains originate from one sample sequenced in a study of blood T cell dynamics during melanoma immunotherapy. Measured with immunoSEQ multiplex PCR; TCRdb has only the in-frame clones, and not every one. This table holds some 14,000 clones, roughly 90% found once. Time point described: week 3, after first cycle of checkpoint inhibitor. The sequences come from blood, collected from a patient treated with checkpoint blockade. These TCRs come from a human donor with melanoma.

V and J are TRBV6-6 and TRBJ1-5; D is uncertain. V shed 0 bases and J shed 6 bases, with 6 bases lying between them. The CDR3 totals 13 residues. The V gene's germline CDR1 is MNHNY and CDR2 SVGAGI (reference sequence). DNA for the CDR3: TGTGCCAGCAGTTACTCGAGCGGTCAGCCCCAGCATTTT. Translating gives CASSYSSGQPQHF.

This clone was found once. This sequence joins TRBV2 and TRBJ2-7; D perhaps matches TRBD2 (6 bases). The germline V gene encodes CDR1 SNHLY and CDR2 FYNNEI. CDR3 length equals 13 residues. Trimming took off 8 bases at V and 3 bases at J, with 14 bases between the two ends. The CDR3 loop is CASGKGLLYEQYF. In DNA form, the CDR3 reads TGTGCCAGCGGGAAGGGACTCCTCTACGAGCAGTACTTC. Filled out from reference TRBV2 and TRBJ2-7, the complete variable domain reads EPEVTQTPSHQVTQMGQEVILRCVPISNHLYFYWYRQILGQKVEFLVSFYNNEISEKSEIFDDQFSVERPDGSNFTLKIRSTKLEDSAMYFCASGKGLLYEQYFGPGTRLTVT.

The chain couples TRBV30 to TRBJ1-4; no clear D gene. Germline V gives CDR1 GTSNPN, CDR2 SVGIG (reference sequence). Trimming removed 2 bases from V and 12 bases from J, with 16 bases in between. The CDR3 contains 13 residues. This CDR3 is CAWSSNSAVQLFF. As DNA, the CDR3 is TGTGCCTGGAGTTCAAACAGCGCCGTGCAACTGTTTTTT.

The rearrangement links TRBV11-2 to TRBJ1-1; D call uncertain. The V gene's germline CDR1 is SGHAT and CDR2 FQNNGV. This CDR3 comprises 12 residues. V lost 5 bases and J lost 4, with 8 bases in between. Written as DNA, the CDR3 is TGTGCCAGCAGCAATCGGGTCACTGAAGCTTTCTTT. As protein: CASSNRVTEAFF.

The rearrangement links TRBV11-2 to TRBJ2-7; 7 bases fit TRBD1. This CDR3 spans 14 amino acids. The germline V gene encodes CDR1 SGHAT and CDR2 FQNNGV. Losses at the gene ends were 5 bases for V and 1 base for J; bases not matched to a gene: 5. The CDR3 loop reads CASSTWDRSYEQYF. The DNA for the CDR3 is TGTGCCAGCAGCACCTGGGACAGATCCTACGAGCAGTACTTC.

Comment on this clone: The junction differs from germline at one of its ends, possibly a read error. V gene TRBV10-3 combines with J gene TRBJ2-3; D might be TRBD1 (5 bases). Germline V gene lookup returns CDR1 ENHRY and CDR2 SYGVKD. The CDR3 is made up of 13 amino acids. The CDR3 nucleotides read TGTGCAATCAATAGGGGTTTCGCAGATACGCAGTATTTT. It codes for CAINRGFADTQYF.

The chain employs TRBV18 and TRBJ1-5; possible D gene TRBD1, 6 bases. Germline V gene lookup returns CDR1 KGHSH and CDR2 LQKENI. The V end was cut by 3 bases, the J end by 5 bases, with 11 bases between. This CDR3 region has 14 residues. The CDR3 nucleotides are TGTGCCAGCTCACCCCAGGGGAGTGATCAGCCCCAGCATTTT. Protein product: CASSPQGSDQPQHF.

The V gene is TRBV7-9, the J gene TRBJ2-7, with D possibly matching TRBD1 (6 bases). Looked up from germline, CDR1 is SEHNR and CDR2 is FQNEAQ (reference sequence). With 2 bases removed from V and 0 bases from J, the gap between germline ends came to 14 bases. CDR3 size: 16 residues. The CDR3 protein is CASSLSRGKSSYEQYF. CDR3 DNA sequence: TGTGCCAGCAGCTTATCAAGGGGGAAAAGCTCCTACGAGCAGTACTTC.

J is TRBJ2-7 and V is TRBV27, with 7 nucleotides matching TRBD2. This CDR3 is built from 14 residues. CDR1 MNHEY and CDR2 SMNVEV come from the germline V gene (reference sequence). V was pared by 1 base and J by 3 bases, with 3 bases of the junction left unmatched. The CDR3 coding sequence is TGTGCCAGCAGTTTATTTGGCGGGAGCTACGAGCAGTACTTC. Its translation is CASSLFGGSYEQYF.

V gene TRBV2 combines with J gene TRBJ2-1, with 11 positions matching TRBD2. This CDR3 has 14 amino acids. The ends lost 8 bases at V and 8 bases at J; junction bases unmatched: 8. The germline V gene encodes CDR1 SNHLY and CDR2 FYNNEI. The CDR3, as DNA: TGTGCCAGCTACTCGACTAGCGGGAACTATGAGCAGTTCTTC. Its protein product is CASYSTSGNYEQFF.

The chain employs TRBV2 and TRBJ2-6; 8 bases agree with TRBD1. Germline loops: CDR1 SNHLY, CDR2 FYNNEI. V shed 6 bases and J 4 bases; nucleotides not matched to a gene: 5. The CDR3 spans 15 residues. Written as DNA, the CDR3 is TGTGCCAGCAGAGACAGGGGCACGGGGGCCAACGTCCTGACTTTC. Encoded protein: CASRDRGTGANVLTF.

This rearrangement joins TRBV5-6 to TRBJ1-2; D unclear. The V end lost 2 bases, the J end lost 2 bases, and 10 bases lay between the germline ends. Germline CDR1 is SGHDT and CDR2 is YYEEEE. This CDR3 spans 14 amino acids. CDR3 nucleotides: TGTGCCAGCAGCTTTTCGGGCAGAAACTATGGCTACACCTTC. Its translation is CASSFSGRNYGYTF.

The genes are TRBV2 and TRBJ1-1; perhaps TRBD1 as D (6 bases). Germline loops: CDR1 SNHLY, CDR2 FYNNEI. V was shortened by 6 bases and J by 4 bases, with 15 bases between the two germline ends. The CDR3 spans 14 residues. DNA of the CDR3: TGTGCCAGCAGACTTACAGGGTCGGGCACTGAAGCTTTCTTT. Residues: CASRLTGSGTEAFF.

The chain employs TRBV18 and TRBJ1-5, with 8 positions matching TRBD1. In germline, CDR1 is KGHSH, CDR2 LQKENI. The junction had 7 bases not matched to a gene; V was cut back by 6 bases and J by 6 bases. The CDR3 is made up of 14 amino acids. The CDR3 here is CASSQGQGGQPQHF. CDR3 nucleotide sequence: TGTGCCAGCTCCCAAGGACAGGGAGGTCAGCCCCAGCATTTT. The whole variable domain, remainder taken from reference TRBV18 and TRBJ1-5, is NAGVMQNPRHLVRRRGQEARLRCSPMKGHSHVYWYRQLPEEGLKFMVYLQKENIIDESGMPKERFSAEFPKEGPSILRIQQVVRGDSAAYFCASSQGQGGQPQHFGDGTRLSIL.

The gene calls are TRBV7-6 and TRBJ2-5, with D possibly matching TRBD2 (5 bases). This CDR3 is built from 14 residues. The V end lost 1 base, the J end lost 7 bases, and 13 bases lay between the germline ends. Germline loops: CDR1 SGHVS, CDR2 FNYEAQ. The CDR3 spells CASSLVLDEGTQYF. In DNA, the CDR3 is TGTGCCAGCAGCTTAGTACTGGACGAGGGGACCCAGTACTTC.

CDR3: CASSFSKAGSGNQPQHF. The CDR3 DNA reads as TGTGCCAGCAGTTTTAGCAAAGCTGGTTCCGGCAATCAGCCCCAGCATTTT. The V call is TRBV28, the J call TRBJ1-5; D is unclear. The CDR3 runs to 17 residues. Trimming cost V 3 bases and J 2 bases, with 17 bases left between them. CDR1 MDHEN and CDR2 SYDVKM come from the germline V gene.

The rearrangement links TRBV19 to TRBJ2-2, with a weak D call TRBD2 (6 bases). Germline V gives CDR1 LNHDA, CDR2 SQIVND (reference sequence). Trimming pared 2 bases from V and 6 bases from J, leaving 16 bases between. The CDR3 covers 16 residues. In nucleotides, the CDR3 is TGTGCCAGTAGTATATTAAGTGGCGGGGCTGCCGGGGAGCTGTTTTTT. Translation gives CASSILSGGAAGELFF.

CDR3 coding DNA: TGTGCCAGCAGGGGTCGGGCCTCCAGCTCCTACAATGAGCAGTTCTTC. Encoded protein: CASRGRASSSYNEQFF. The V call is TRBV25-1, the J call TRBJ2-1; D gene ambiguous. Trimming left V 6 bases short and J 0 bases short, with 15 bases between. Germline values: CDR1 MGHDK, CDR2 SYGVNS. The CDR3 has 16 amino acids.

This chain uses TRBV19 with TRBJ1-2; D is possibly TRBD1 (5 bases). This CDR3 spans 14 amino acids. Germline CDR1 LNHDA, CDR2 SQIVND (reference sequence). Trimming left V 1 base short and J 8 bases short, with 14 bases between. CDR3 nucleotide sequence: TGTGCCAGTAGTATAGCCGGAGGGACGAGGGGCTACACCTTC. Its translation: CASSIAGGTRGYTF.

CDR3 amino acids: CASSYLPGQGGYEQYF. CDR3 coding DNA: TGTGCCAGCAGTTACCTGCCCGGACAGGGGGGCTACGAGCAGTACTTC. This chain uses TRBV6-6 with TRBJ2-7; 10 bases are shared with TRBD1. V was pared by 2 bases and J by 3 bases, with 7 bases of the junction left unmatched. The germline V gene encodes CDR1 MNHNY and CDR2 SVGAGI (reference sequence). The CDR3 covers 16 residues.